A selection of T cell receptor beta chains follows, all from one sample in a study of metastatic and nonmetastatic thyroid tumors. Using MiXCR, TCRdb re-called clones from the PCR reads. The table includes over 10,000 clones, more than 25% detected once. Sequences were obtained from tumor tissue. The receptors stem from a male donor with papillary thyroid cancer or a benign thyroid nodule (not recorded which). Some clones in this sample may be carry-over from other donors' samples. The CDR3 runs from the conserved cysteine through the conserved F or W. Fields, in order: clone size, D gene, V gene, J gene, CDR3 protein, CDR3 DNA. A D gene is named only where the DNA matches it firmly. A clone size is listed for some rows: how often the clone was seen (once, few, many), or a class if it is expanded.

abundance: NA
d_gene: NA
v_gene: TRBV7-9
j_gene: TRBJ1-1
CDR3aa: CATGRYTEAFF
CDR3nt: TGTGCCACAGGGCGGTACACTGAAGCTTTCTTT

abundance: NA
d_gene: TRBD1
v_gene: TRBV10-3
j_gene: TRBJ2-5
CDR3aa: CAISGRDRQETQYF
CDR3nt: TGTGCCATCAGTGGACGGGACAGACAAGAAACCCAGTACTTC

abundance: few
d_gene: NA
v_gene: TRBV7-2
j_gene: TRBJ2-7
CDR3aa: CASSFGQPTYEQYF
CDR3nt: TGTGCCAGCAGCTTTGGGCAGCCCACCTACGAGCAGTACTTC

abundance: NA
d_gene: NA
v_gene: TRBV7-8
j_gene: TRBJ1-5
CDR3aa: CASSLEGQPQHF
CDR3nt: TGTGCCAGCAGCTTAGAGGGACAGCCCCAGCATTTT

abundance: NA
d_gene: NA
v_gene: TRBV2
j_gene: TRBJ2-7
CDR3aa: CASSEEYRTYEQYF
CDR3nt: TGTGCCAGCAGTGAAGAGTACCGAACCTACGAGCAGTACTTC

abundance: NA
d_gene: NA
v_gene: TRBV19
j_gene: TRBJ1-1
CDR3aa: CASSIDMVNTEAFF
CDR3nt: TGTGCCAGTAGTATAGATATGGTTAACACTGAAGCTTTCTTT

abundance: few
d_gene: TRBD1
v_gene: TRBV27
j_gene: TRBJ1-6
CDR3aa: CASRAGTGVSPLHF
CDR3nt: TGTGCCAGCCGGGCCGGGACAGGGGTTTCACCCCTCCACTTT

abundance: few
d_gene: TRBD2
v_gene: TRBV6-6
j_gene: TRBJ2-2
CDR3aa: CASSYRGGTGELFF
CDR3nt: TGTGCCAGCAGTTATCGGGGGGGAACCGGGGAGCTGTTTTTT

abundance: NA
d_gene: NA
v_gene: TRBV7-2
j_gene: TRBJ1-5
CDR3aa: CASSRSPNQPQHF
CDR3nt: TGTGCCAGCAGCCGAAGTCCCAATCAGCCCCAGCATTTT

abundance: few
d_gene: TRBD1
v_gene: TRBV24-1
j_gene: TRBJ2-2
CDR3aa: CATSDSVADRGTGELFF
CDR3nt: TGTGCCACCAGTGATTCCGTGGCCGACAGGGGGACCGGGGAGCTGTTTTTT

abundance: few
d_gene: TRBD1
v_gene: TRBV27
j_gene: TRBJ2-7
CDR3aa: CASAPVQGAIYEQYF
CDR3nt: TGTGCCAGCGCTCCCGTACAGGGGGCGATATACGAGCAGTACTTC

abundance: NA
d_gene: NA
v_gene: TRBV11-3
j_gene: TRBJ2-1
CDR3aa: CASSLQGSEQFF
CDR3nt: TGTGCCAGCAGCTTACAAGGGTCTGAGCAGTTCTTC

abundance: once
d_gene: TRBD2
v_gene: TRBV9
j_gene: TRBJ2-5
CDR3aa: CASSVGAGPSVVETQYF
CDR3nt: TGTGCCAGCAGCGTAGGAGCGGGGCCGAGCGTGGTAGAGACCCAGTACTTC

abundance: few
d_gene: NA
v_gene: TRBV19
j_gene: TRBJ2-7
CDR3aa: CASSRRLKGDEQYF
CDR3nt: TGTGCCAGTAGTAGACGACTAAAGGGGGACGAGCAGTACTTC

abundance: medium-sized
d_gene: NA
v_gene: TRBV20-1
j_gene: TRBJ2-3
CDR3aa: CSARPPSTDTQYF
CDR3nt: TGCAGTGCTAGGCCGCCTAGCACAGATACGCAGTATTTT

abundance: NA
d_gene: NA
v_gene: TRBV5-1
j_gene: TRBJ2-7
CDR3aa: CASSGQGYEQYF
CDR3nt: TGCGCCAGCAGCGGGCAGGGCTACGAGCAGTACTTC

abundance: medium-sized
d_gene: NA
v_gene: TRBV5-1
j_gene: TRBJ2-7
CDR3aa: CASSLVVGGEQYF
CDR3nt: TGCGCCAGCAGCTTGGTGGTAGGAGGCGAGCAGTACTTC

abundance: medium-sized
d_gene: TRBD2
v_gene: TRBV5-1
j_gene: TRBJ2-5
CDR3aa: CASSLLLAGVQETQYF
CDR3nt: TGCGCCAGCAGCTTACTACTAGCGGGGGTACAAGAGACCCAGTACTTC

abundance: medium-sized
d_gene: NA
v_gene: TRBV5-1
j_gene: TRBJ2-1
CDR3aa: CASRKISYNEQFF
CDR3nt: TGCGCCAGCAGGAAGATCAGTTACAATGAGCAGTTCTTC

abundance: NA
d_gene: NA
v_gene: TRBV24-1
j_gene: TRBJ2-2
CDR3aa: CATSDSRSGGTGELFF
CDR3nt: TGTGCCACCAGTGATTCGCGGAGCGGTGGCACCGGGGAGCTGTTTTTT

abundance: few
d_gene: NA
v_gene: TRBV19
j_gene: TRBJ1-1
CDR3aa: CASSHSFGNTEAFF
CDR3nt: TGTGCCAGTAGTCATAGCTTTGGGAACACTGAAGCTTTCTTT

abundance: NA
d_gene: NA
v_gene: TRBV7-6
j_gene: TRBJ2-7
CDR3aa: CASTPGSGPSYEQYF
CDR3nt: TGTGCCAGCACCCCTGGGAGCGGGCCTTCCTACGAGCAGTACTTC

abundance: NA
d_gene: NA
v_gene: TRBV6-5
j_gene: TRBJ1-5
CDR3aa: CASSYSGKVGQPQHF
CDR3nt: TGTGCCAGCAGTTACTCGGGAAAAGTCGGGCAGCCCCAGCATTTT

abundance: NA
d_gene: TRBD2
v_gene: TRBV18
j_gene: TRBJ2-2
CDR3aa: CASSPLLAGGDTGELFF
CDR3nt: TGTGCCAGCTCACCACTCCTAGCGGGAGGGGACACCGGGGAGCTGTTTTTT

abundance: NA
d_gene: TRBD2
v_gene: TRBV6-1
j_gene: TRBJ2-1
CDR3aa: CASDWTSAYNEQFF
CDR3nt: TGTGCCAGCGACTGGACTAGCGCCTACAATGAGCAGTTCTTC

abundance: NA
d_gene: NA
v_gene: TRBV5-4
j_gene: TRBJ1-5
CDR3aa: CASSFNWLDKGRNQPQHF
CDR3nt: TGTGCCAGCAGCTTTAATTGGTTGGACAAAGGGCGCAATCAGCCCCAGCATTTT

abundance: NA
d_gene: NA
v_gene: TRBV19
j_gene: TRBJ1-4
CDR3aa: CASRLWAGANEKLFF
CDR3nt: TGTGCCAGTAGGTTGTGGGCAGGCGCCAATGAAAAACTGTTTTTT

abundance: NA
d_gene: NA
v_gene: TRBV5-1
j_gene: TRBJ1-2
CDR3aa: CASSLGHLTGGVYGYTF
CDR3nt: TGCGCCAGCAGCTTGGGCCACCTCACGGGAGGTGTCTATGGCTACACCTTC

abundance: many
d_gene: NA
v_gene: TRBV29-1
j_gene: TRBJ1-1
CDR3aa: CSGQGSSTEAFF
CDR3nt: TGCAGCGGTCAGGGGTCGAGCACTGAAGCTTTCTTT

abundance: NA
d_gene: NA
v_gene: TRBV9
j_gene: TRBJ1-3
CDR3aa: CASNPGAGNTIYF
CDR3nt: TGTGCCAGCAACCCAGGGGCCGGAAACACCATATATTTT

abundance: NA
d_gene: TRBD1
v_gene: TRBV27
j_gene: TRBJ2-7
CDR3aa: CASSRQGIVYEQYF
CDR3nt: TGTGCCAGCAGCCGACAGGGGATAGTCTACGAGCAGTACTTC

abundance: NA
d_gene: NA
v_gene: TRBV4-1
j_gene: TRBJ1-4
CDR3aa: CASSPTGLDEKLFF
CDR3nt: TGCGCCAGCAGCCCTACAGGGTTAGATGAAAAACTGTTTTTT

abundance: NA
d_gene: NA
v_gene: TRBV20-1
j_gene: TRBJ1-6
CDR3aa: CSAIDSSYNSPLHF
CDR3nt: TGCAGTGCCATCGACAGCTCCTATAATTCACCCCTCCACTTT

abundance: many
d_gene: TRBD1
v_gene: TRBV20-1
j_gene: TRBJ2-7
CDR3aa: CSARDPLGQGAGEQYF
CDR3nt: TGCAGTGCTAGAGATCCTCTCGGACAGGGGGCGGGGGAGCAGTACTTC

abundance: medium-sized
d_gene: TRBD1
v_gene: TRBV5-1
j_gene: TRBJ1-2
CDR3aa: CASWDRAQLNYGYTF
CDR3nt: TGCGCCAGCTGGGACAGGGCCCAACTTAACTATGGCTACACCTTC

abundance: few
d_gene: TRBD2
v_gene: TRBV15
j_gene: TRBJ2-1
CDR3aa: CATSRDQETSGSNEQFF
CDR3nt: TGTGCCACCAGCAGAGATCAGGAGACTAGCGGGAGTAATGAGCAGTTCTTC

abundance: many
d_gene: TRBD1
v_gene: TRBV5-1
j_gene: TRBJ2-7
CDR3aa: CASSFRWDSRDEQYF
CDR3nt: TGCGCCAGCAGCTTTCGATGGGACAGTAGGGACGAGCAGTACTTC

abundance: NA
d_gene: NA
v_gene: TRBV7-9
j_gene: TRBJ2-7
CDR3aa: CASSLGGQVEQYF
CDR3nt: TGTGCCAGCAGCCTAGGAGGGCAGGTCGAGCAGTACTTC

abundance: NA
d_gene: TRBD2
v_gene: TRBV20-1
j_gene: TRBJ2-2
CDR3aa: CSARDRASGPTGELFF
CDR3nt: TGCAGTGCTAGAGATCGGGCTAGCGGCCCCACCGGGGAGCTGTTTTTT

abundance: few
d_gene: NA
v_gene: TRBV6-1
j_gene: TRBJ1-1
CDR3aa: CASTSLQGLGTTEAFF
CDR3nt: TGTGCCAGCACCTCCCTACAGGGTTTGGGTACCACTGAAGCTTTCTTT

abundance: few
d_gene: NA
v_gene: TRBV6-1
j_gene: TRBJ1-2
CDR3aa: CASSPRVRYGYTF
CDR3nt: TGTGCCAGCAGCCCCAGGGTACGGTATGGCTACACCTTC

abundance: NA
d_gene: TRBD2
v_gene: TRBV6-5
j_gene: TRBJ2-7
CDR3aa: CASRLAGDSYEHYF
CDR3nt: TGTGCCAGCAGATTAGCGGGGGATTCCTACGAGCATTACTTC

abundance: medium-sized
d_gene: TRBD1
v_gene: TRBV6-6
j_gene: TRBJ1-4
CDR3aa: CASSYLGQGIGGEKLFF
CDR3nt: TGTGCCAGCAGTTACTTGGGACAGGGGATAGGGGGTGAAAAACTGTTTTTT

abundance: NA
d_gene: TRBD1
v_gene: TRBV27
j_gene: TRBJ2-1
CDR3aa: CASSTTDRVHEQFF
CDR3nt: TGTGCCAGCAGTACCACGGACAGGGTCCATGAGCAGTTCTTC

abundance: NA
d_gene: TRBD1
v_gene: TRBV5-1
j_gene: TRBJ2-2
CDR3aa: CASSAGQGATGELFF
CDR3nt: TGCGCCAGCAGCGCGGGACAGGGGGCCACCGGGGAGCTGTTTTTT

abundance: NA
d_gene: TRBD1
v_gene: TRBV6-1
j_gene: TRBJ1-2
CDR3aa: CASSEGTGLYGYTF
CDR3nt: TGTGCCAGCAGTGAAGGGACAGGGCTCTATGGCTACACCTTC

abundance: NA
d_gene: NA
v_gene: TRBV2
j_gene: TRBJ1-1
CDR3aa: CASRGQGEAFF
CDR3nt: TGTGCCAGCAGAGGGCAGGGTGAAGCTTTCTTT

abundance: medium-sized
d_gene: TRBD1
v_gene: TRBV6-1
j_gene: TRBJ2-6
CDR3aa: CASSAGQGGIVANVLTF
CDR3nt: TGTGCCAGCAGTGCAGGACAGGGGGGGATCGTGGCCAACGTCCTGACTTTC

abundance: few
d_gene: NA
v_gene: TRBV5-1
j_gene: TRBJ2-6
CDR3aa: CASSLHSGANVLTF
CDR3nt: TGCGCCAGCAGCTTACACTCTGGGGCCAACGTCCTGACTTTC

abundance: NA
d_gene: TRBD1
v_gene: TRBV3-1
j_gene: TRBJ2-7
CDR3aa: CASSPGTGSVYEQYF
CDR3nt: TGTGCCAGCAGCCCAGGGACAGGGAGCGTTTACGAGCAGTACTTC

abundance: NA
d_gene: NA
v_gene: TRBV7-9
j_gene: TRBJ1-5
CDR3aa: CASSLGHSNQPQHF
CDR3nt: TGTGCCAGCAGCTTAGGGCATAGCAATCAGCCCCAGCATTTT

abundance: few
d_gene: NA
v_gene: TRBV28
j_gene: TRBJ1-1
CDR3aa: CASSLGGRSNTEAFF
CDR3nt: TGTGCCAGCAGTTTAGGTGGCAGGTCGAACACTGAAGCTTTCTTT

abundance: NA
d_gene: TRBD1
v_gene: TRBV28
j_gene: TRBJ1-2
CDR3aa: CASKLSNRGRYGYTF
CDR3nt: TGTGCCAGCAAACTTTCAAACAGGGGGCGCTATGGCTACACCTTC

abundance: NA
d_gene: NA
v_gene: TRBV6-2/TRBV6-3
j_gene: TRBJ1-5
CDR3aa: CASNRMTGFGNQPQHF
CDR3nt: TGTGCCAGCAACAGAATGACGGGGTTTGGCAATCAGCCCCAGCATTTT

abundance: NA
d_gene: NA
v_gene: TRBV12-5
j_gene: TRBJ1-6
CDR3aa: CASGLVGAHHF
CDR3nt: TGTGCTAGTGGTTTGGTCGGGGCCCACCACTTT

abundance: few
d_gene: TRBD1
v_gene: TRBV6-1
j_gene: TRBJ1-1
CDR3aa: CATTLDRATEAFF
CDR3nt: TGTGCCACCACATTGGACAGGGCAACTGAAGCTTTCTTT

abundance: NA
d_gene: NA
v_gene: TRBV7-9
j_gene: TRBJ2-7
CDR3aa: CASSLLALEGMYF
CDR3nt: TGTGCCAGCAGCTTACTGGCCCTAGAGGGGATGTACTTC

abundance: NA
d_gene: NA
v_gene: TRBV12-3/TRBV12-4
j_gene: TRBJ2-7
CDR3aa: CASSLVQAPYEQYF
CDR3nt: TGTGCCAGCAGTTTAGTACAGGCCCCCTACGAGCAGTACTTC

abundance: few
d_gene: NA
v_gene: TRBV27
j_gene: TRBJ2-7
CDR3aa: CASSPTGSYEQYF
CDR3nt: TGTGCCAGCAGTCCTACAGGGTCCTACGAGCAGTACTTC

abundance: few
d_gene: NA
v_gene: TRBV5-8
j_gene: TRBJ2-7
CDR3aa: CASSRGQPETYEQYF
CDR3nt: TGTGCCAGCAGCAGAGGACAGCCGGAAACCTACGAGCAGTACTTC